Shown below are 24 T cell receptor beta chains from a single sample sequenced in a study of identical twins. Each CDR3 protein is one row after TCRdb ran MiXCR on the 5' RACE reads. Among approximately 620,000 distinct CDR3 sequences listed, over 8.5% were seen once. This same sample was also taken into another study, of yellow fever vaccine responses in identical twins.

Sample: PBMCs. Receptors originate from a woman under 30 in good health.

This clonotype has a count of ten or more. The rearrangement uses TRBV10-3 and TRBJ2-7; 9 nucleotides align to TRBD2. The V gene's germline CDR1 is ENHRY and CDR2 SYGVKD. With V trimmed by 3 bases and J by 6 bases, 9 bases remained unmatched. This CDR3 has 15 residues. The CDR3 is CAISDVIAGVGEQYF. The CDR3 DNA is TGTGCCATCAGTGACGTGATAGCGGGAGTCGGCGAGCAGTACTTC.

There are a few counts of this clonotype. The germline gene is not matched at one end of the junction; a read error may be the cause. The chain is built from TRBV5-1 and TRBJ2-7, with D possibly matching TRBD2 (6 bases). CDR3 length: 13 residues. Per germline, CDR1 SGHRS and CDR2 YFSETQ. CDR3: CASSLTSSFEQYF. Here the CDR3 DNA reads TGCGCCAGCAGCTTGACTAGCTCCTTCGAGCAGTACTTC.

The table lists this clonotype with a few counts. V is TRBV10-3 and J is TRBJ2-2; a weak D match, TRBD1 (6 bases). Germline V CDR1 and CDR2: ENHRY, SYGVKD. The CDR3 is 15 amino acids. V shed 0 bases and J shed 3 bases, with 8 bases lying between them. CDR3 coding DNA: TGTGCCATCAGTGAGTCCCCAGGGGACACCGGGGAGCTGTTTTTT. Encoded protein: CAISESPGDTGELFF.

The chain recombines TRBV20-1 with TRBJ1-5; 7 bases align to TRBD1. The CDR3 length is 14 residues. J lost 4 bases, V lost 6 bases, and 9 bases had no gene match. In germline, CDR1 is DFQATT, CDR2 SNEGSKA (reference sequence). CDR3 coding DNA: TGCAGTGCAGTCCCCGGGACAGTAAATCAGCCCCAGCATTTT. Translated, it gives CSAVPGTVNQPQHF.

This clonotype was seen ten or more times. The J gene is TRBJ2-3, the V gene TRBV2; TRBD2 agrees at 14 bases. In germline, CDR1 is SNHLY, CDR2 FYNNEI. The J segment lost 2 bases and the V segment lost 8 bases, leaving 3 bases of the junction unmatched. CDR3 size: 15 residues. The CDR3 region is CASGGLAGVTDTQYF. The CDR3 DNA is TGTGCCAGCGGGGGACTAGCGGGGGTCACAGATACGCAGTATTTT.

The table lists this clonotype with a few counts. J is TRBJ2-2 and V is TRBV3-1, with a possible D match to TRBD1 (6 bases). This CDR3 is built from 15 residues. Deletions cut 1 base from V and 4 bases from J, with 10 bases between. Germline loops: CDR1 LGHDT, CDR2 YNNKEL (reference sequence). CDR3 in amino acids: CASSQGTASTGELFF. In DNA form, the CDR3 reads TGTGCCAGCAGCCAAGGGACAGCCTCCACCGGGGAGCTGTTTTTT.

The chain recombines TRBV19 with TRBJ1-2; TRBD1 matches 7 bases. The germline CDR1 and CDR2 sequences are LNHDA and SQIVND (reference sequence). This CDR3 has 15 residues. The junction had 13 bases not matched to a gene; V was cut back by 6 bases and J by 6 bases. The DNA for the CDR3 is TGTGCCAGTAGCCCCTGGAGGGCAGGGGGTCATGGCTACACCTTC. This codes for CASSPWRAGGHGYTF.

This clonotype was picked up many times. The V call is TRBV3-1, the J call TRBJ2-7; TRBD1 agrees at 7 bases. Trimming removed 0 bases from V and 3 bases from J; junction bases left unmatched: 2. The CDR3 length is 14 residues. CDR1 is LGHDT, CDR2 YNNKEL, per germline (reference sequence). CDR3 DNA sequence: TGTGCCAGCAGCCAAGAAGGGGGCGACTACGAGCAGTACTTC. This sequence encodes CASSQEGGDYEQYF.

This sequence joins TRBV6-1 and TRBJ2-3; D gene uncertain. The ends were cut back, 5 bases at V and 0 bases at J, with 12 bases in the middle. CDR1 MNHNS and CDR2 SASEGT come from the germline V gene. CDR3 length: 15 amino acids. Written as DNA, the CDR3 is TGTGCCAGCAGTCTTGACCCTGTAAGCACAGATACGCAGTATTTT. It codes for CASSLDPVSTDTQYF.

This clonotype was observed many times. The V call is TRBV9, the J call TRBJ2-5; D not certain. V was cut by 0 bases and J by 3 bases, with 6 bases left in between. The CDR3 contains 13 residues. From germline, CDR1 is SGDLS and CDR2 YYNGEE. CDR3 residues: CASSVGPEETQYF. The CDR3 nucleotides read TGTGCCAGCAGCGTAGGGCCGGAAGAGACCCAGTACTTC.

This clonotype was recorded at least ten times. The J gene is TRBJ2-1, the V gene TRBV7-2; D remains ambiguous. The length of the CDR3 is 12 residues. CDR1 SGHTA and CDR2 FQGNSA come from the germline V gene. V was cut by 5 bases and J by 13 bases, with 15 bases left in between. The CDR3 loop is CASSEVGRTQFF. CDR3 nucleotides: TGTGCCAGCAGCGAAGTGGGCCGAACTCAGTTCTTC.

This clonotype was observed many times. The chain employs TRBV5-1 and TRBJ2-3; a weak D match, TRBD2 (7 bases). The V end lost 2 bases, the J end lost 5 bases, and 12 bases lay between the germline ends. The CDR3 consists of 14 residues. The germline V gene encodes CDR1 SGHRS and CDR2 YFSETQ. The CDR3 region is CASSLGGVKDTQYF. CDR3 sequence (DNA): TGCGCCAGCAGCTTAGGGGGGGTAAAAGATACGCAGTATTTT.

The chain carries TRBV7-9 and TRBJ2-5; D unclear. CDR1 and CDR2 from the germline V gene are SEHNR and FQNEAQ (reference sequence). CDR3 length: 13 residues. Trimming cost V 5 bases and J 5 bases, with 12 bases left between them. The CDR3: CASSPPHEETQYF. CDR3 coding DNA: TGTGCCAGCAGCCCCCCCCATGAGGAGACCCAGTACTTC.

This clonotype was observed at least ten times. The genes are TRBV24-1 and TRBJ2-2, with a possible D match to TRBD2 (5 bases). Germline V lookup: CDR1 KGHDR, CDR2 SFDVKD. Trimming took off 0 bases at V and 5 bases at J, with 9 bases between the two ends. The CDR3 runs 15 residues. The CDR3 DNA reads TGTGCCACCAGTGATTTGAGAGGGCAAACCGGGGAGCTGTTTTTT. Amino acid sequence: CATSDLRGQTGELFF.

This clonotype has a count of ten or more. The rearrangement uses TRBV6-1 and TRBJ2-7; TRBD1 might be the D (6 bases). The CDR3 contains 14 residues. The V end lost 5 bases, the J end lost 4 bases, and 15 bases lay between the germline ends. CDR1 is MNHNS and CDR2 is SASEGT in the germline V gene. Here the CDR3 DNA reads TGTGCCAGCAGTCTCCCGGGACACGGATACGAGCAGTACTTC. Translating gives CASSLPGHGYEQYF.

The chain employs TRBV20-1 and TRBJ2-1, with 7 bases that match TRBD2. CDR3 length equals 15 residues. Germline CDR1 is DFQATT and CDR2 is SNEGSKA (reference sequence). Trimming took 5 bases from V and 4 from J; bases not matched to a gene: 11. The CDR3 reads CSALNSLGLYNEQFF. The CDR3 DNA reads TGCAGTGCTCTTAATTCACTGGGACTATACAATGAGCAGTTCTTC.

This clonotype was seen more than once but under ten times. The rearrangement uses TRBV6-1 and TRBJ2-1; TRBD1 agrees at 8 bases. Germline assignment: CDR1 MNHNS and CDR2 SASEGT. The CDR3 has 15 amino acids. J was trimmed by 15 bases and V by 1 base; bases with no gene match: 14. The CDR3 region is CASSEELVGRGRRFF. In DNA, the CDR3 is TGTGCCAGCAGTGAAGAACTCGTTGGCAGGGGGCGACGGTTCTTC.

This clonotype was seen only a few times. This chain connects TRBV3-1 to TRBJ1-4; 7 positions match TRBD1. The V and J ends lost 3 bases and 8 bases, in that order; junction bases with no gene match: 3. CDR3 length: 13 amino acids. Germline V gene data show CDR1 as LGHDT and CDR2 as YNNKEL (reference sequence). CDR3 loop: CASSQRQGEKLFF. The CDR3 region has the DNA TGTGCCAGCAGCCAGCGACAGGGCGAAAAACTGTTTTTT.

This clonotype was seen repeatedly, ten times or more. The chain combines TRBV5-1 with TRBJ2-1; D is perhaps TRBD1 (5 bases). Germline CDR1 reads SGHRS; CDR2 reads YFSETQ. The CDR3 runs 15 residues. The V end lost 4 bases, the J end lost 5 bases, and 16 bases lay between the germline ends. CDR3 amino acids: CASSPLGPTDNEQFF. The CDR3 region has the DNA TGCGCCAGCAGCCCCTTGGGGCCCACTGACAATGAGCAGTTCTTC.

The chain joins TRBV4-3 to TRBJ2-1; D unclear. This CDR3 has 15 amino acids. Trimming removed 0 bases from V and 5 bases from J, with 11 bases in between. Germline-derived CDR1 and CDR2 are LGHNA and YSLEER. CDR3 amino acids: CASSQDVLVHNEQFF. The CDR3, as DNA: TGCGCCAGCAGCCAAGATGTTCTAGTCCACAATGAGCAGTTCTTC.

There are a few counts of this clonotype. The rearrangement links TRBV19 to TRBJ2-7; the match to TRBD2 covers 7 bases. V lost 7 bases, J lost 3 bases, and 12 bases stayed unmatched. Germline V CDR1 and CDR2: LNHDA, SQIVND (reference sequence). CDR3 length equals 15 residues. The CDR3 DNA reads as TGTGCCAGTACCCCCTCAAGCGGGGTCGTCTACGAGCAGTACTTC. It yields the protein CASTPSSGVVYEQYF. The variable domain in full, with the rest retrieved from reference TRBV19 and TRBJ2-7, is DGGITQSPKYLFRKEGQNVTLSCEQNLNHDAMYWYRQDPGQGLRLIYYSQIVNDFQKGDIAEGYSVSREKKESFPLTVTSAQKNPTAFYLCASTPSSGVVYEQYFGPGTRLTVT.

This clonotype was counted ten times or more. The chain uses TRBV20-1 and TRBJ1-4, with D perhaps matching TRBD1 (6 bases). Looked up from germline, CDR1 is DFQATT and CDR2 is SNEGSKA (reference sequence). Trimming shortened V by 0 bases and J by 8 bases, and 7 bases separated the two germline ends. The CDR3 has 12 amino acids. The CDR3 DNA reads TGCAGTGCTAGAGACAGGGGAGAAAAACTGTTTTTT. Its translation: CSARDRGEKLFF.

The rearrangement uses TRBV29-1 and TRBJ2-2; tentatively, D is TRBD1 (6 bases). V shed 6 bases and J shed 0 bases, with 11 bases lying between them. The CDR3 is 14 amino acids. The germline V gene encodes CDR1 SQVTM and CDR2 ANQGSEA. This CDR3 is CSVPGTTNTGELFF. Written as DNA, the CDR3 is TGCAGCGTCCCCGGGACAACGAACACCGGGGAGCTGTTTTTT.

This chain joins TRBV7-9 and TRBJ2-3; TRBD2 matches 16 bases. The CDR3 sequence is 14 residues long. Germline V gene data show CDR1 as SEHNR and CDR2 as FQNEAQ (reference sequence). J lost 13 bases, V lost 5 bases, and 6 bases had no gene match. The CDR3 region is CASSGGLAGGQKYF. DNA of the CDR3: TGTGCCAGCAGCGGGGGACTAGCGGGGGGGCAAAAGTATTTT.